A single sample gave rise to the 9 T cell receptor beta chains below, sequenced in a study of T-cell memory formation after mild COVID-19. Via MiXCR, TCRdb re-called the 5' RACE reads, giving one row per CDR3 protein. In the table there are roughly 550,000 distinct CDR3 sequences, around 20% of which are singletons. The material sequenced was PBMCs or a T cell subset sorted from them (not recorded which). These receptor sequences come from an adult woman who had mild COVID-19 (a few samples of this study predate the infection). Cell type and time point are not known.

In this sample, this clonotype turned up a few times. The chain carries TRBV20-1 and TRBJ2-5, with D hard to call. The CDR3 runs 15 residues. Germline V lookup: CDR1 DFQATT, CDR2 SNEGSKA (reference sequence). V lost 0 bases to trimming and J lost 1 base, with 12 bases between them. The CDR3 sequence: CSAREGRRFQETQYF. The CDR3 DNA follows: TGCAGTGCTAGAGAGGGCAGGAGATTCCAAGAGACCCAGTACTTC.

As to this clonotype: The junction does not match germline at one end; this may be a read error. The rearrangement uses TRBV7-7 and TRBJ2-1; 7 nucleotides line up with TRBD2. The CDR3 is 16 residues long. Germline values: CDR1 SSHAT, CDR2 FNYEAQ (reference sequence). The CDR3 region has the DNA TGTGCTAGCAGCCCTAGGGGAGGGATCTCCTACAATGAGCAGTTCTTC. Translated: CASSPRGGISYNEQFF.

The chain has TRBV2 and TRBJ1-1; 9 bases fit TRBD1. This CDR3 contains 16 residues. The germline V gene has CDR1 SNHLY and CDR2 FYNNEI. With V trimmed by 1 base and J by 5 bases, 8 bases remained unmatched. The CDR3: CASSEGSGTGRTEAFF. The DNA of the CDR3 is TGTGCCAGCAGTGAAGGCTCCGGGACAGGGAGGACTGAAGCTTTCTTT.

The V call is TRBV29-1, the J call TRBJ2-7; TRBD1 might be the D (7 bases). Trimming removed 0 bases from V and 2 bases from J, with 14 bases in between. The CDR3 covers 15 residues. Germline V gives CDR1 SQVTM, CDR2 ANQGSEA. CDR3 amino acids: CSVEDGGQKTYEQYF. The CDR3 DNA is TGCAGCGTTGAAGACGGGGGACAGAAGACCTACGAGCAGTACTTC.

This clonotype showed up just a few times. The chain recombines TRBV12-3 or TRBV12-4 with TRBJ2-1, with TRBD1 matching 9 bases. The CDR3 sequence is 18 residues long. V was clipped by 9 bases and J by 5 bases; unmatched bases: 20. The CDR3: CASRGTGLPHNINNEQFF. DNA of the CDR3: TGTGCCAGTCGCGGGACAGGGTTACCACATAATATAAACAATGAGCAGTTCTTC.

This clonotype was detected a few times. In DNA, the CDR3 is TGTGCCAGCCTCTCGGGCGTAGTGGGGCCAGATACGCAGTATTTT. This sequence encodes CASLSGVVGPDTQYF. The rearrangement links TRBV27 to TRBJ2-3, with a tentative D call TRBD1 (5 bases). Between the trimmed V and J ends, which lost 8 bases and 4 bases, there was a span of 19 bases. The CDR3 covers 15 residues. The germline gives CDR1 MNHEY, CDR2 SMNVEV (reference sequence).

In this sample, this clonotype turned up many times. The CDR3 is CASRQDSSMAFF. CDR3 sequence (DNA): TGCGCCAGCAGGCAGGACAGTTCGATGGCTTTCTTT. This chain uses TRBV5-1 with TRBJ1-1, with D possibly TRBD1 on 6 matching bases. Trimming left V 5 bases short and J 11 bases short, with 16 bases between. The CDR3 runs 12 residues. Germline CDR1 is SGHRS and CDR2 is YFSETQ.

V and J are TRBV7-2 and TRBJ2-7; TRBD1 matches 9 bases. Germline V gene sequence: CDR1 SGHTA, CDR2 FQGNSA. J gave up 3 bases and V 2 bases, and 5 bases lay outside the gene matches. The CDR3 has 15 residues. The CDR3 region is CASSLSGQGIYEQYF. DNA for the CDR3: TGTGCCAGCAGCTTATCGGGACAGGGTATCTACGAGCAGTACTTC.

The chain uses TRBV20-1 and TRBJ2-7, with D maybe TRBD2 (5 bases). Trimming cost V 3 bases and J 5 bases, with 8 bases left between them. Germline V CDR1 and CDR2: DFQATT, SNEGSKA (reference sequence). The CDR3 length is 11 residues. This CDR3 reads CSARRGNEQYF. CDR3 nucleotides: TGCAGTGCTAGGAGAGGGAACGAGCAGTACTTC.